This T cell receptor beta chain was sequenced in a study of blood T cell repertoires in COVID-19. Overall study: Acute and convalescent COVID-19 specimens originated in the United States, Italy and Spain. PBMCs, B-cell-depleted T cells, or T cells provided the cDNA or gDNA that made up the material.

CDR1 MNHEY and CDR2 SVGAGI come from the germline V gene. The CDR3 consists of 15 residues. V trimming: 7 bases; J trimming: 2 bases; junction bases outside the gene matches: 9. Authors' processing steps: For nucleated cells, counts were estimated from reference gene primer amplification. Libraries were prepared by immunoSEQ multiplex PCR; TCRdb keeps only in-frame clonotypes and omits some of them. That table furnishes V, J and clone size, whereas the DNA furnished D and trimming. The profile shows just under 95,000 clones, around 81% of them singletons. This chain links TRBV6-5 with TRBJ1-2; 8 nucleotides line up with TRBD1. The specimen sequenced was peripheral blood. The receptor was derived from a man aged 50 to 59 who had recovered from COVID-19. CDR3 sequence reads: CASIRGQGANYGYTF. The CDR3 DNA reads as TGTGCCAGCATAAGAGGGCAGGGGGCAAACTATGGCTACACCTTC.